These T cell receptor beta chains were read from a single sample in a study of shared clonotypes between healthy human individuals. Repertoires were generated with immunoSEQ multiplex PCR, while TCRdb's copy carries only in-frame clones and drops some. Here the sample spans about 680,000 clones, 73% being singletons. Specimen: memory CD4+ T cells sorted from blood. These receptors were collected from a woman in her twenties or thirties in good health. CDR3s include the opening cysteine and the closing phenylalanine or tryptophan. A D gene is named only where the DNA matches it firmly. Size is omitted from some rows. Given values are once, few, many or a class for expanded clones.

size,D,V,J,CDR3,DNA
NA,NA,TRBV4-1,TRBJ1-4,CASSPVKSLKLFF,TGCGCCAGCAGCCCCGTCAAGTCCCTCAAACTGTTTTTT
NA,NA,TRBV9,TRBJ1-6,CASSVEGNSPLHF,TGTGCCAGCAGCGTGGAGGGTAATTCACCCCTCCACTTT
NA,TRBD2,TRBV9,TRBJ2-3,CASSVASGRTDTQYF,TGTGCCAGCAGCGTCGCTAGCGGGAGGACAGATACGCAGTATTTT
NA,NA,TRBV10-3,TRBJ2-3,CAISESERNTQYF,TGTGCCATCAGTGAGTCGGAGAGGAATACGCAGTATTTT
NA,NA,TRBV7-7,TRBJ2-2,CASREASTGELFF,TGTGCCAGCAGAGAAGCGTCGACCGGGGAGCTGTTTTTT
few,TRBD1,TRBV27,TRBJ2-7,CASSSGTGGWYEQYF,TGTGCCAGCAGTTCTGGGACAGGGGGCTGGTACGAGCAGTACTTC
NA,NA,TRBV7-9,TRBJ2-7,CASSYSYRGLEQYF,TGTGCCAGCAGTTACAGCTATCGGGGTCTCGAGCAGTACTTC
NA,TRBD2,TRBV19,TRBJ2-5,CASSIDPGGRETQYF,TGTGCCAGTAGTATAGACCCGGGAGGGAGAGAGACCCAGTACTTC
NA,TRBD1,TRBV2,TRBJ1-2,CASSRTGDSGYTF,TGTGCCAGCAGTCGGACAGGGGATTCTGGCTACACCTTC
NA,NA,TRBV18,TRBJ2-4,CASSPARGRSLQYF,TGTGCCAGCTCACCAGCTAGGGGCAGGTCGCTTCAGTACTTC
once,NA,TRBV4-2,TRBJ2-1,CASSQESEQFF,TGTGCCAGCAGCCAAGAGTCTGAGCAGTTCTTC
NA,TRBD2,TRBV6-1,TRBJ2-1,CASQGTSGINNEQFF,TGTGCCAGCCAAGGGACTAGCGGGATAAACAATGAGCAGTTCTTC